This T cell receptor (beta chain) was recorded in a study of blood T cell repertoires in COVID-19. Study as a whole: COVID-19 samples from acute and convalescent phases originated in the United States, Italy and Spain.

Study processing details: Estimated nucleated cell counts came from reference gene primer amplification. Libraries were prepared by immunoSEQ multiplex PCR; TCRdb keeps only in-frame clonotypes and omits some of them. V and J calls and clone size come straight from that table; D and trimming were deduced from the DNA. The sample yields approximately 300,000 clones, 90% seen once. This CDR3 comprises 15 residues. Germline V gene data show CDR1 as MDHEN and CDR2 as SYDVKM. The V end lost 6 bases, the J end lost 1 base, and 15 bases lay between the germline ends. Cohort placement rested on clinical history that participants reported themselves.

Sequences were obtained from PBMCs or T cells enriched from blood (not recorded which). The chain couples TRBV28 to TRBJ1-1; D is unclear. The sequence came from a woman between 18 and 29 years old with acute COVID-19. The CDR3 DNA sequence: TGTGCCAGCAGCAACCCTGGGCTGACGAACACTGAAGCTTTCTTT. Encoded protein: CASSNPGLTNTEAFF.